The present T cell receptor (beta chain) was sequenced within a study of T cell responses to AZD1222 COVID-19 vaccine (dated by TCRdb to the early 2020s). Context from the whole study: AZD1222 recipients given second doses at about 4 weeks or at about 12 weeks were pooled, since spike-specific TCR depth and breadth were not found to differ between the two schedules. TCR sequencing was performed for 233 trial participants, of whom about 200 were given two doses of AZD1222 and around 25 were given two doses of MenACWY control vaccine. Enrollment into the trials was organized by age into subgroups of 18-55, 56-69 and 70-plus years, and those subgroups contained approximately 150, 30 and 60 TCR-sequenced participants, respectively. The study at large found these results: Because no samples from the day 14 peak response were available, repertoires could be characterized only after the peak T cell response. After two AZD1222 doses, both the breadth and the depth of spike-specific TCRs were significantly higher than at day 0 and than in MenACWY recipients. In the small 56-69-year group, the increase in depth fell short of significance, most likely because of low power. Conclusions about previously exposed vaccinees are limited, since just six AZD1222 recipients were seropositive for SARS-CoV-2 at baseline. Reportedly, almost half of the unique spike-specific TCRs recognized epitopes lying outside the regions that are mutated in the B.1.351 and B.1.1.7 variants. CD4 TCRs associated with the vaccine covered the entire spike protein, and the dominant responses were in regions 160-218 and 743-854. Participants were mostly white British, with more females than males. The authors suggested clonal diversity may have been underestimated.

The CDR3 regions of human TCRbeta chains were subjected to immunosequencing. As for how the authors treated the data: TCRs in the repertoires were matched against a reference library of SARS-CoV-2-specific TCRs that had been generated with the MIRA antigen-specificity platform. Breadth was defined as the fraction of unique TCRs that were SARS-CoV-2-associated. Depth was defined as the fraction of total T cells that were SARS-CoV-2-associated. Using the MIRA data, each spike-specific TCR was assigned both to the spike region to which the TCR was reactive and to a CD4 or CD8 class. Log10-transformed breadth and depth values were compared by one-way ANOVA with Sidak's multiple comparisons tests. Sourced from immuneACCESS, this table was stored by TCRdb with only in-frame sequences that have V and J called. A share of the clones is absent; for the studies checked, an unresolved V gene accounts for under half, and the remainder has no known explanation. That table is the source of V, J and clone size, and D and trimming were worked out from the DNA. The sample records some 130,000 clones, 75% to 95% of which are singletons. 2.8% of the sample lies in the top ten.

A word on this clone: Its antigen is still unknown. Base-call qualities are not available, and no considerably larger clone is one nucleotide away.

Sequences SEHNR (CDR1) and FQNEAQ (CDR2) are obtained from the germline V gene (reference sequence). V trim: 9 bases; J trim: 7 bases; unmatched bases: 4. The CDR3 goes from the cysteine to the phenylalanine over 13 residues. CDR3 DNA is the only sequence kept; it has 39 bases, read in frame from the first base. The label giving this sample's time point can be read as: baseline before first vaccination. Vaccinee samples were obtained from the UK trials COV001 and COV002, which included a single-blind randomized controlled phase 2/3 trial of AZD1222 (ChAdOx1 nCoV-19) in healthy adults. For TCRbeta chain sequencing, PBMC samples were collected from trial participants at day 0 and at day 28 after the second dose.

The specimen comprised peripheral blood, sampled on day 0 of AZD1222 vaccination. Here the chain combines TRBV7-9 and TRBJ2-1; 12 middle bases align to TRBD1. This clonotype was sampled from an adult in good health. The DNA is TGTGCCAGTCGGGACAGGGGGCGGAATGAGCAGTTCTTC. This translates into CASRDRGRNEQFF.